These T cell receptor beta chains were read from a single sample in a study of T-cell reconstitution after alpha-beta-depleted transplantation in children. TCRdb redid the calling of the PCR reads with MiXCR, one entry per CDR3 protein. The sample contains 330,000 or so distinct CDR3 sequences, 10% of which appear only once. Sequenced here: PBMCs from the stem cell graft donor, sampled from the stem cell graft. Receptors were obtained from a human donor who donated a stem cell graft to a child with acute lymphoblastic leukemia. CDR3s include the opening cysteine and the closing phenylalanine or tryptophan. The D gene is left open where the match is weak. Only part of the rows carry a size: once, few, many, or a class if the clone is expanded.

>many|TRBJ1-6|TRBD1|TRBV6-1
TGTGCCAGCAGAGATCGGACAGGGGGAAATTCACCCCTCCACTTT
CASRDRTGGNSPLHF
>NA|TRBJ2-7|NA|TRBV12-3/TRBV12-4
TGTGCCAGCAGTTTGGTCAGGGGGGGGTCCTACGAGCAGTACTTC
CASSLVRGGSYEQYF
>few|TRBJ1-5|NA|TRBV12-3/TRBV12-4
TGTGCCAGCCAAGGTCTTAGCAATCAGCCCCAGCATTTT
CASQGLSNQPQHF
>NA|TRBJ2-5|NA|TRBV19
TGTGCCAGTAGCCCCGGGGAGCAGGCGCTGCGGGAGACCCAGTACTTC
CASSPGEQALRETQYF
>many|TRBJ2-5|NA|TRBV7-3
TGTGCCAGCAGCTTAGGCGCGAGAGAGACCCAGTACTTC
CASSLGARETQYF
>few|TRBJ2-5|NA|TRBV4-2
TGTGCCAGCAGCCAAGGAGATGCAACTAGACCCCAAGAGACCCAGTACTTC
CASSQGDATRPQETQYF
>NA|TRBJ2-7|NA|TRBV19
TGTGCCAGTAGTATAACGGGGGCGAGGGACGAGCAGTACTTC
CASSITGARDEQYF
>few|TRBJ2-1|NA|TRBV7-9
TGTGCCAGCAGCTTAGTGGCTAGCCAATACAATGAGCAGTTCTTC
CASSLVASQYNEQFF
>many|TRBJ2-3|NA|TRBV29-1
TGCAGCGTTCGGGGCCCAGGCACAGATACGCAGTATTTT
CSVRGPGTDTQYF
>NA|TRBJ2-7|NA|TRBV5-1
TGCGCCAGCAGCCCCTATGGGGTTACCTACGAGCAGTACTTC
CASSPYGVTYEQYF
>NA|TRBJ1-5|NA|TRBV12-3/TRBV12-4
TGTGCCAGCAGTGGACAAAGCAATCAGCCCCAGCATTTT
CASSGQSNQPQHF
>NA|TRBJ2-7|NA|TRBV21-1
TGTGCCAGCAGCAAACCGCGGGAGGGCAGGAACGAGCAGTACTTC
CASSKPREGRNEQYF
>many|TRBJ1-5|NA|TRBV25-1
TGTGCCAGCAGTGGGGGGATGAATCAGCCCCAGCATTTT
CASSGGMNQPQHF
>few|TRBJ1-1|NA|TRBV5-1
TGCGCCAGCAGCGTCTCAGACAGTCCCTATGTCGGAACTTTCTTT
CASSVSDSPYVGTFF
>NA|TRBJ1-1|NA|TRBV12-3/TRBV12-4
TGTGCCAGCCTCCCAATGGCAGGGCTGAACACTGAAGCTTTCTTT
CASLPMAGLNTEAFF
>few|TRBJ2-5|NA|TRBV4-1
TGCGCCAGCAGATCCATCGGAGATGCCCAAGAGACCCAGTACTTC
CASRSIGDAQETQYF
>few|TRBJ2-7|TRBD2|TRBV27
TGTGCCAGCAGTTCGACTAGCGGGAACCACGAGCAGTACTTC
CASSSTSGNHEQYF
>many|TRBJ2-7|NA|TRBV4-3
TGCGCCAGCAGCCAAGGCACCTACTCCTACGAGCAGTACTTC
CASSQGTYSYEQYF
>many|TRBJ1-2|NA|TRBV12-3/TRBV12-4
TGTGCCAGCAGTCCGACAGGTTATGGCTATGGCTACACCTTC
CASSPTGYGYGYTF
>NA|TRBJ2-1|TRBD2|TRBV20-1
TGCAGTGCTAGAGACGTGGGAGGGCCGTCAAATGAGCAGTTCTTC
CSARDVGGPSNEQFF
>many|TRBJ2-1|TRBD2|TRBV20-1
TGCAGTGCTAGAGGATCCGCTAGCGGGAACAATGAGCAGTTCTTC
CSARGSASGNNEQFF
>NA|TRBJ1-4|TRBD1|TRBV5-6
TGTGCCAGCAGCTGGGGACAGGGGGCAACGAGAAAAGAAAAACTGTTTTTT
CASSWGQGATRKEKLFF
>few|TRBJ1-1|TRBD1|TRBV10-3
TGTGCCATCAGTGAGTCCGGGACAGCGGTCGATGGAGCTTTCTTT
CAISESGTAVDGAFF
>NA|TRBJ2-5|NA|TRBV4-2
TGTGCCAGCAGCCAAGAAAGGGGGGGGGAGACCCAGTACTTC
CASSQERGGETQYF
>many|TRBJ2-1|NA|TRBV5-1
TGCGCCAGCAGCTCGGGGACCAACTACAATGAGCAGTTCTTC
CASSSGTNYNEQFF
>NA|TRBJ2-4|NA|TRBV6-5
TGTGCCAGCAGTTACGATTTTAAGACTACTCGCAAAAACATTCAGTACTTC
CASSYDFKTTRKNIQYF